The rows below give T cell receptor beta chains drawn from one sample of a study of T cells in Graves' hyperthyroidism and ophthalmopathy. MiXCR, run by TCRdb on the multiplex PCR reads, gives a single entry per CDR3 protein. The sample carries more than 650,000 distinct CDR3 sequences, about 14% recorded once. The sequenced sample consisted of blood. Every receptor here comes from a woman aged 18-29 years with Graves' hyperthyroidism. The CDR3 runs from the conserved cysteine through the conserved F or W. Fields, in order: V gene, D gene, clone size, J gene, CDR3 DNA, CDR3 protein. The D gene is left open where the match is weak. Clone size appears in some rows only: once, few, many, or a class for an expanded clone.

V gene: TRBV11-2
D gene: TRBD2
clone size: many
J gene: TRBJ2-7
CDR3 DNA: TGTGCCAGCAGCCGCTTACGAGCGGGAGGGTACTACGAGCAGTACTTC
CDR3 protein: CASSRLRAGGYYEQYF

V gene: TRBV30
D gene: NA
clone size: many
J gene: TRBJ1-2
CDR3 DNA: TGTGCCTGGAGTGTACCGCGGGGAGGCTACACCTTC
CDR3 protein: CAWSVPRGGYTF

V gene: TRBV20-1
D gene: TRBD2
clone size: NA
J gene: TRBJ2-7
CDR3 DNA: TGCAGTGCTCACGGGGGGGCATACGAGCAGTACTTC
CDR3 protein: CSAHGGAYEQYF

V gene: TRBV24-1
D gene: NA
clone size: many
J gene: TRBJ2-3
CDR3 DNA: TGTGCCACCAGTGATTTTAAGCGGTCCCGCCTGCATACGCAGTATTTT
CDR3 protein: CATSDFKRSRLHTQYF

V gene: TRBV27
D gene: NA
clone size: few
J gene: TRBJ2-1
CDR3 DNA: TGTGCCAGCAGTTTGAGGACAATCCTCCATGAGCAGTTCTTC
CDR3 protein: CASSLRTILHEQFF

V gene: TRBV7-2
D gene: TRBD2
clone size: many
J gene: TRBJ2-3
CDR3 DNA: TGTGCCAGCAGCACTACTAGCGGGAGTTACGATACGCAGTATTTT
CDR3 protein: CASSTTSGSYDTQYF

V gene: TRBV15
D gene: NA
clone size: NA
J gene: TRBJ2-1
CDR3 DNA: TGTGCCACCAGCAGAGAGGGGGCTTCCTACAATGAGCAGTTCTTC
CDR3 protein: CATSREGASYNEQFF

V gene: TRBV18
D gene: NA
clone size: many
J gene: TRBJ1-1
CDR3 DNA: TGTGCCAGCTCACCAACCTTGGGCACTGAAGCTTTCTTT
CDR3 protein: CASSPTLGTEAFF

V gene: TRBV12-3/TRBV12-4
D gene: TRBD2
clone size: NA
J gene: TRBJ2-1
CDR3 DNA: TGTGCCAGCAGTTTCCGGACTAGCGGGAGGGAGAATGAGCAGTTCTTC
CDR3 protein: CASSFRTSGRENEQFF

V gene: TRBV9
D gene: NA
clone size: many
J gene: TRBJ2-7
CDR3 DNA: TGTGCCAGCAGCGCTAGAGGCAGGGATTACGAGCAGTACTTC
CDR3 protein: CASSARGRDYEQYF

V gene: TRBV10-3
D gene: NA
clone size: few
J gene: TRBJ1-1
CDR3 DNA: TGTGCCATCAGTGAGTCGTTCCAGGATGAAGCTTTCTTT
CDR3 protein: CAISESFQDEAFF

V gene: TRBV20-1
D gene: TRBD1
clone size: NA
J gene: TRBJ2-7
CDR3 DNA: TGCAGTGCTAGGGCCGGGACAGGGCAAGAGCAGTACTTC
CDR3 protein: CSARAGTGQEQYF

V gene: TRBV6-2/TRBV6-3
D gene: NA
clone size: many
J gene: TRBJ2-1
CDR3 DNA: TGTGCCAGCAGCTCAAGTACGGTCAATGAGCAGTTCTTC
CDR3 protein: CASSSSTVNEQFF

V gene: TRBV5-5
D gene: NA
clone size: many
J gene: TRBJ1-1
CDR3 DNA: TGTGCCAGCTTCCCGGGCGGAGGGCGGGCAGACACTGAAGCTTTCTTT
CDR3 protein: CASFPGGGRADTEAFF

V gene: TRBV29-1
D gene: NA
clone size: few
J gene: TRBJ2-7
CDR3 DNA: TGCAGTTTCAGGGGAGAGATCCACGAGCAGTACTTC
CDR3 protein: CSFRGEIHEQYF

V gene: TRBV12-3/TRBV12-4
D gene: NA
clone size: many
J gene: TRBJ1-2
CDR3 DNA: TGTGCCAGCAGTTTCCAGGACTATGGCTACACCTTC
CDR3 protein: CASSFQDYGYTF

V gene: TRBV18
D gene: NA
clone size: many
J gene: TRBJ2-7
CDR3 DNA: TGTGCCAGCTCACCGGGGGATTCTCCCTACGAGCAGTACTTC
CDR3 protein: CASSPGDSPYEQYF

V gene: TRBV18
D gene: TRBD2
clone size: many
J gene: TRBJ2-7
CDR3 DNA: TGTGCCAGCTCACAATCTAGCGGTTTCTACGAGCAGTACTTC
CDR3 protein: CASSQSSGFYEQYF

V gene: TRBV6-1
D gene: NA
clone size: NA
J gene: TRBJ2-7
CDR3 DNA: TGTGCCAGCAGTAGCCACGGGGGGCGAAAATCCGAGCAGTACTTC
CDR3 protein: CASSSHGGRKSEQYF

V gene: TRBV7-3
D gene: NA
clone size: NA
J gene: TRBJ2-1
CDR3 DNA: TGTGCCAGCAGCTTAACCCCCCTGGGTGAGCAGTTCTTC
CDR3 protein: CASSLTPLGEQFF

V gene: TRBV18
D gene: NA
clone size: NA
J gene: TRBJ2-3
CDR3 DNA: TGTGCCAGCTCACCACGTGAGAACCCCACAGATACGCAGTATTTT
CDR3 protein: CASSPRENPTDTQYF

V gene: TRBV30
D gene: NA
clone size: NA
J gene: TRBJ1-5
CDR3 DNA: TGTGCCTGGAAGGCGGGGGCCAATCAGCCCCAGCATTTT
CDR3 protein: CAWKAGANQPQHF

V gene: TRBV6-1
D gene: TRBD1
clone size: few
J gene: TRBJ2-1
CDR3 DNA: TGTGCCAGCAGTCCGGACAGGGGGAGAGACAATGAGCAGTTCTTC
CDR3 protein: CASSPDRGRDNEQFF

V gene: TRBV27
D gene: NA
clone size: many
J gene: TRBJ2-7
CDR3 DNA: TGTGCCAGCAGTAGAACTCGACCGATCTTAGGGGAGCAGTACTTC
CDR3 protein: CASSRTRPILGEQYF

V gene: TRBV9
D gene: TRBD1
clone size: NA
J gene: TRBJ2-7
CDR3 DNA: TGTGCCAGCAGCGCGGCGGGACAGGGTTATAACGAGCAGTACTTC
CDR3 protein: CASSAAGQGYNEQYF

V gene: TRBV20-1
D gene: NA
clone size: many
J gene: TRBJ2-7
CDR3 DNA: TGCAGTGCTAGCCTCCGGTCCGAGCAGTACTTC
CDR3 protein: CSASLRSEQYF

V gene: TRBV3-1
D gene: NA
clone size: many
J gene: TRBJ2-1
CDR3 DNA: TGTGCCAGCAGCTTTAGGGTATTAAGTGAGCAGTTCTTC
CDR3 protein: CASSFRVLSEQFF

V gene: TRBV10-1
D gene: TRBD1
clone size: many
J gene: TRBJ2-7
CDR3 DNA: TGCGCCAGCAGTGAGTCGACAGGGCGTCCCGAGCAGTACTTC
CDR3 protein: CASSESTGRPEQYF

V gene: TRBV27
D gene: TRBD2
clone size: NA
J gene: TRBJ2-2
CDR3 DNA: TGTGCCAGCAGTGTTATTGGGCTAGCGGATACCACCGGGGAGCTGTTTTTT
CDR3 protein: CASSVIGLADTTGELFF

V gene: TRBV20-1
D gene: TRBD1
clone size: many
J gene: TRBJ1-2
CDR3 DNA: TGCAGTGCGGGCCGGGACAGCCTTGGCTACACCTTC
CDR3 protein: CSAGRDSLGYTF

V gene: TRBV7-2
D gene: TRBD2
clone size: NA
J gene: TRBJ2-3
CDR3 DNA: TGTGCCAGCAGCTTAGCGCCAGCTAGCGGGAGGGCAGGCGATACGCAGTATTTT
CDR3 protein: CASSLAPASGRAGDTQYF

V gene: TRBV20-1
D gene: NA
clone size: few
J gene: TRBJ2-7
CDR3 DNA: TGCAGTGCTAGACGGGAGCTGGTGTACGAGCAGTACTTC
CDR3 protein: CSARRELVYEQYF

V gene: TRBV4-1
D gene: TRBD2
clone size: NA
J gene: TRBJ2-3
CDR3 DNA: TGCGCCAGCAGCCAAACATCTACTAGCGGGACCCCCGGTACGCAGTATTTT
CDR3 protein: CASSQTSTSGTPGTQYF

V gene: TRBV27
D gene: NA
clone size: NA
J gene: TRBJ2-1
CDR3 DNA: TGTGCCAGCAGACGCCTAGGCAAGGGCAATGAGCAGTTCTTC
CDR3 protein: CASRRLGKGNEQFF

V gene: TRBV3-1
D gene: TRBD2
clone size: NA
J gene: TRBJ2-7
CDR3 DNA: TGTGCCAGCAGCATCGGGACTAGCGGGAACTACGAGCAGTACTTC
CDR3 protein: CASSIGTSGNYEQYF

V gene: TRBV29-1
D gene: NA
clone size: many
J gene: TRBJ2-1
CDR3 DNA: TGCAGCGTTGAAGCAGGGAGAGGGGGGAGTGAGCAGTTCTTC
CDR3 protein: CSVEAGRGGSEQFF

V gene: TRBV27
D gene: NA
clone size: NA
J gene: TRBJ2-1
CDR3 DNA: TGTGCCAGCAGAGAGCGGATATCCTACAATGAGCAGTTCTTC
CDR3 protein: CASRERISYNEQFF

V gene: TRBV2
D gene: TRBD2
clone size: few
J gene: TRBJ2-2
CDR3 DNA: TGTGCCACAGGGACTAGCTTCGGGGAGCTGTTTTTT
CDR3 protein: CATGTSFGELFF

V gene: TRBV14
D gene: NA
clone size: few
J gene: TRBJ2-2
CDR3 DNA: TGTGCCAGCAGCCACCTCCAACCATTAAACACCGGGGAGCTGTTTTTT
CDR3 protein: CASSHLQPLNTGELFF

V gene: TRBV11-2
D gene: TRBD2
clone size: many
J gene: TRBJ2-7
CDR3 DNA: TGTGCCAGCAGCTTAGGACTAGCGGGAGGGTACCTCCACGAGCAGTACTTC
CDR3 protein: CASSLGLAGGYLHEQYF

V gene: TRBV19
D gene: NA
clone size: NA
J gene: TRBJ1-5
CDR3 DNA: TGTGCCAGTAGTCGGCGGGGACTGACTAGCAATCAGCCCCAGCATTTT
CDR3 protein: CASSRRGLTSNQPQHF

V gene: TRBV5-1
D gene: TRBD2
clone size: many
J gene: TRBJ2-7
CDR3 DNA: TGCGCCAGCAGCTTTGAGGCGGGAGCCCCATACGAGCAGTACTTC
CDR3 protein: CASSFEAGAPYEQYF

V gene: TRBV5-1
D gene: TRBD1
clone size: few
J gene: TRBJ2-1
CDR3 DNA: TGTGCCAGCAGTGACCGGGACAGGGTCAATGAGCAGTTCTTC
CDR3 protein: CASSDRDRVNEQFF

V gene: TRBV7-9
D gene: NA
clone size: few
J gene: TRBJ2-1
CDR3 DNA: TGTGCCAGCAGCCCAGCGGCACTAGTAAATGAGCAGTTCTTC
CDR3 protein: CASSPAALVNEQFF

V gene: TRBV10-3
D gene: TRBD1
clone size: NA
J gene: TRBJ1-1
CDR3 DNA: TGTGCCATCAGTGATGGGACAGGGGGCCGTGAAGCTTTCTTT
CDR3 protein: CAISDGTGGREAFF

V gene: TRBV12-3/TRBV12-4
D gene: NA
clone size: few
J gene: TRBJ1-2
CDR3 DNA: TGTGCCAGCAGTTTACTTACTGGGTATGGCTACACCTTC
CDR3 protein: CASSLLTGYGYTF

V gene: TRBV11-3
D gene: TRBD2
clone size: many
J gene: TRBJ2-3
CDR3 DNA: TGTGCCAGCAGCCCCGGGACTAGCGCACAAATGACAGATACGCAGTATTTT
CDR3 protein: CASSPGTSAQMTDTQYF

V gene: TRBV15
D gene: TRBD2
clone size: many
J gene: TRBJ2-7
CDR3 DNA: TGTGCCACCAGCCCAACCCGGGACTACAATCACGCCTACGAGCAGTACTTC
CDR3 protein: CATSPTRDYNHAYEQYF

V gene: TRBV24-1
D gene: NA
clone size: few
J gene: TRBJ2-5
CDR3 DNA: TGTGCCACCAGTGATTCGTCTGGGGGAAAAGGCGAGTACTTC
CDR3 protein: CATSDSSGGKGEYF